Following are 13 T cell receptor beta chains from one sample sequenced in a study of OX40 agonist ivuxolimab in advanced cancers. TCRdb keeps only in-frame clones here, not all; method: immunoSEQ multiplex PCR. The repertoire consists of some 77,000 clones, with more than 90% occurring once and the leading ten covering approximately 4.8%. Specimen: CD4+ or CD8+ T cells sorted from blood, collected in a trial of the OX40 agonist ivuxolimab. The receptors originated from an adult with an advanced solid tumor such as melanoma, head and neck, liver or kidney cancer.

About this clone: At one end the junction does not follow the germline gene, possibly because of a read error. The chain joins TRBV2 to TRBJ1-5; no clear D gene. Germline V gene lookup returns CDR1 SNHLY and CDR2 FYNNEI. The CDR3 sequence is 14 residues long. The CDR3 bases are TGTGCCAGCAAGGTGGAGGTGGGGAATCAGTCCCAGCATTTT. This codes for CASKVEVGNQSQHF.

This rearrangement joins TRBV30 to TRBJ2-2; a weak D match, TRBD2 (6 bases). CDR3 length equals 14 residues. Germline loops: CDR1 GTSNPN, CDR2 SVGIG (reference sequence). Trimming left V 4 bases short and J 5 bases short, with 14 bases between. This chain's CDR3 is CAWIRRGLTGELFF. CDR3 DNA sequence: TGTGCCTGGATCCGACGGGGGTTGACCGGGGAGCTGTTTTTT.

V is TRBV6-5 and J is TRBJ1-1; D gene unclear. This CDR3 comprises 13 residues. Trimming pared 4 bases from V and 1 base from J, leaving 7 bases between. Per the germline V gene, CDR1 is MNHEY and CDR2 is SVGAGI. The CDR3 sequence: CASSSDRNTEAFF. Here the CDR3 DNA reads TGTGCCAGCAGTTCCGATCGGAACACTGAAGCTTTCTTT.

The chain carries TRBV7-3 and TRBJ2-3, with D perhaps matching TRBD1 or TRBD2 (5 bases each). CDR3 length equals 14 residues. The germline V gene encodes CDR1 SGHTA and CDR2 FQGTGA. Trimming shortened V by 7 bases and J by 10 bases, and 21 bases separated the two germline ends. The CDR3 region has the DNA TGTGCCAGCAAACCGGGACCCCTAAAGGGTTCGCAGTATTTT. Residues: CASKPGPLKGSQYF.

Note on this clone: At the DNA level, this CDR3 is encoded by other sequences in the same sample as well. The V and J genes are TRBV18 and TRBJ1-1; a possible D gene is TRBD1 (5 bases). The CDR3 totals 13 residues. Trimming took off 3 bases at V and 7 bases at J, with 12 bases between the two ends. Per the germline V gene, CDR1 is KGHSH and CDR2 is LQKENI. This chain's CDR3 is CASSPPGPSEAFF. The CDR3 nucleotides are TGTGCCAGCTCACCTCCGGGACCTAGTGAAGCTTTCTTT.

V and J are TRBV18 and TRBJ1-3, with D perhaps matching TRBD1 (6 bases). CDR3 length equals 15 residues. Germline V gene data show CDR1 as KGHSH and CDR2 as LQKENI. Trimming shortened V by 3 bases and J by 2 bases, and 11 bases separated the two germline ends. Written as DNA, the CDR3 is TGTGCCAGCTCACCCGACAGGAGACCTGGAAACACCATATATTTT. Translated, it gives CASSPDRRPGNTIYF.

The chain links TRBV5-4 to TRBJ2-7, with D perhaps given as TRBD1 or TRBD2 (7 bases each). The CDR3 covers 16 residues. Germline CDR1 SGHNT, CDR2 YYREEE (reference sequence). With 1 base removed from V and 4 bases from J, the gap between germline ends came to 18 bases. DNA of the CDR3: TGTGCCAGCAGCTTGCCCGGGAGTCAGGGGGGGTACGAGCAGTACTTC. This encodes CASSLPGSQGGYEQYF.

Here the CDR3 reads CASRETSGRWTDTQYF. DNA for the CDR3: TGTGCCAGCAGGGAGACTAGCGGGAGGTGGACAGATACGCAGTATTTT. V is TRBV2 and J is TRBJ2-3; 13 bases are shared with TRBD2. There are 16 residues in the CDR3. Germline loops: CDR1 SNHLY, CDR2 FYNNEI. The V segment lost 6 bases and the J segment 3 bases; nucleotides outside the gene matches: 6.

The rearrangement links TRBV19 to TRBJ2-2; D perhaps matches TRBD2 (6 bases). This CDR3 has 14 residues. Trimming left V 5 bases short and J 4 bases short, with 11 bases between. Germline V gene lookup returns CDR1 LNHDA and CDR2 SQIVND (reference sequence). In nucleotides, the CDR3 is TGTGCCAGTAGTCCTGGCGGGATCACCGGGGAGCTGTTTTTT. Its translation is CASSPGGITGELFF.

This clone was counted a single time. The CDR3 nucleotides are TGTGCCAGCAGCTTCGGACAGGCGGTACAGACCCAGTACTTC. Its protein product is CASSFGQAVQTQYF. V gene TRBV7-9 combines with J gene TRBJ2-5, with 7 bases fitting TRBD1. V lost 3 bases and J lost 6; bases outside the gene matches: 7. Germline V lookup: CDR1 SEHNR, CDR2 FQNEAQ (reference sequence). The CDR3 is made up of 14 amino acids.

The chain has TRBV6-6 and TRBJ2-7, with 8 bases lining up with TRBD1. The trim removed 7 bases at V and 7 bases at J, leaving 15 bases unmatched. The CDR3 has 15 residues. Germline V gene sequence: CDR1 MNHNY, CDR2 SVGAGI (reference sequence). CDR3 sequence reads: CASNPRKKTGEEQYF. CDR3 nucleotides: TGTGCCAGCAATCCCAGAAAGAAGACAGGGGAAGAGCAGTACTTC.

This clone has only one observation. This chain connects TRBV6-6 to TRBJ2-5; no clear D gene. V was pared by 7 bases and J by 0 bases, with 15 bases between. The CDR3 has 15 residues. CDR1 and CDR2 from the germline V gene are MNHNY and SVGAGI (reference sequence). The CDR3 sequence: CASTPGYINQETQYF. CDR3 coding DNA: TGTGCCAGCACCCCAGGATACATAAACCAAGAGACCCAGTACTTC.

The chain has TRBV7-8 and TRBJ2-7; 10 bases map to TRBD2. The CDR3 covers 18 residues. The germline CDR1 and CDR2 sequences are SGHVS and FQNEAQ. Trimming cost V 1 base and J 2 bases; bases outside gene matches: 11. CDR3 amino acids: CASSLVRASGSSAYEQYF. The CDR3 nucleotides are TGTGCCAGCAGCTTAGTAAGAGCTAGCGGGAGTAGCGCCTACGAGCAGTACTTC.